This T cell receptor beta chain was found in a study of blood T cell repertoires in COVID-19. About the research overall: COVID-19 samples from acute and convalescent phases originated in the United States, Italy and Spain.

This clone occurred a few times. Sequencing was performed with immunoSEQ multiplex PCR; in TCRdb, only in-frame clones are kept and a portion is missing. The table has over 85,000 clones, 87% seen once; the top ten hold around 5.3%. Germline V gives CDR1 SGHTA, CDR2 FQGNSA. The V and J ends lost 2 bases and 3 bases, in that order; junction bases with no gene match: 3. The CDR3 is 14 amino acids. V and J are TRBV7-2 and TRBJ1-2; TRBD1 aligns across 7 bases. Material: peripheral blood. This TCR derives from a woman older than 75 with acute or convalescent COVID-19. The CDR3 region is CASSLLGTDYGYTF. CDR3 DNA sequence: TGTGCCAGCAGCTTATTGGGGACAGACTATGGCTACACCTTC.